The clone carrying this T cell receptor beta chain was counted a few times. The antigen is not known. The data derive from a study of response to subunit inactivated influenza vaccine. TCRdb passed the RT-PCR reads through MiXCR, listing each CDR3 protein once. The table includes over 150,000 distinct CDR3 sequences, about 10% detected once. V shed 4 bases and J shed 4 bases, with 13 bases lying between them. The CDR3 is 14 residues long. Germline lookup yields CDR1 SEHNR and CDR2 FQNEAQ (reference sequence). Study-wide results and limits: That few new T cells are recruited by each seasonal influenza vaccination was the authors' suggestion.

The receptor was derived from a man between 50 and 70 years old who received an inactivated influenza vaccine. The specimen comprised CD8+ T cells sorted from PBMCs, sampled approximately 25 months after vaccination. This rearrangement joins TRBV7-9 to TRBJ2-5; D gene unclear. The CDR3 coding sequence is TGTGCCAGCAGCTCCCTACCGAGCCCAGAGACCCAGTACTTC. Encoded protein: CASSSLPSPETQYF.